A selection of T cell receptor beta chains follows, all from one sample in a study of T cell responses to AZD1222 COVID-19 vaccine. Method: immunoSEQ multiplex PCR; TCRdb's copy keeps in-frame clones and lacks some. The sample lists 110,000 to 150,000 clones, roughly 90% occurring once. The sequences come from peripheral blood, collected 28 days after the second AZD1222 dose. These receptors were obtained from an adult who received the AZD1222 COVID-19 vaccine. The CDR3 runs from the conserved cysteine through the conserved F or W. The order of the fields is J gene, V gene, CDR3 length, CDR3 protein.

J: TRBJ1-5
V: TRBV7-2
length: 15
CDR3: CASSQGGVQGQPQHF

J: TRBJ2-7
V: TRBV10-2
length: 17
CDR3: CASSESKEIPISYEQYF

J: TRBJ2-1
V: TRBV6-2/TRBV6-3
length: 19
CDR3: CASSPLGTSGRAAYNEQFF

J: TRBJ2-7
V: TRBV4-3
length: 15
CDR3: CASSQDRLPPYEQYF

J: TRBJ2-7
V: TRBV7-2
length: 15
CDR3: CASTVQATSSYEQYF

J: TRBJ2-7
V: TRBV11-2
length: 16
CDR3: CASSPRGSGAPYEQYF

J: TRBJ2-1
V: TRBV19
length: 15
CDR3: CASSITGQIYNEQFF

J: TRBJ1-2
V: TRBV5-8
length: 15
CDR3: CASSTRQGVVYGYTF

J: TRBJ1-2
V: TRBV27
length: 13
CDR3: CASSFQENYGYTF

J: TRBJ1-5
V: TRBV18
length: 14
CDR3: CASSPSGRYQPQHF

J: TRBJ1-2
V: TRBV3-1/TRBV3-2
length: 14
CDR3: CASSPGTGGGGYTF

J: TRBJ2-1
V: TRBV3-1/TRBV3-2
length: 18
CDR3: CASSHLKRDRPNYNEQFF

J: TRBJ2-7
V: TRBV10-3
length: 17
CDR3: CAISAGLAGGPIHEQYF

J: TRBJ1-2
V: TRBV7-2
length: 13
CDR3: CASSPDRNYGYTF

J: TRBJ2-1
V: TRBV4-2
length: 17
CDR3: CASSQDKISGSALRQFF

J: TRBJ1-2
V: TRBV24-1
length: 13
CDR3: CATSDFGADGYTF

J: TRBJ1-2
V: TRBV19
length: 14
CDR3: CASSILEGMDGYTF

J: TRBJ2-1
V: TRBV5-4
length: 16
CDR3: CASRPPPGSGGGEQFF

J: TRBJ2-7
V: TRBV15
length: 14
CDR3: CATEQGRRGSEQYF

J: TRBJ2-7
V: TRBV5-5
length: 16
CDR3: CASSSRTSGSSYEQYF

J: TRBJ1-6
V: TRBV4-1
length: 15
CDR3: CASSQEGGANSPLHF

J: TRBJ2-1
V: TRBV5-8
length: 14
CDR3: CASLEGGAGNEQFF

J: TRBJ2-7
V: TRBV28
length: 14
CDR3: CASSEDRGLREQYF

J: TRBJ2-2
V: TRBV10-3
length: 16
CDR3: CAISVGTGGVTGELFF

J: TRBJ1-4
V: TRBV3-1/TRBV3-2
length: 14
CDR3: CASSAWGVNEKLFF

J: TRBJ1-2
V: TRBV28
length: 16
CDR3: CASSLFPGQGEGGYTF

J: TRBJ1-1
V: TRBV28
length: 14
CDR3: CASKSGQFNTEAFF

J: TRBJ2-7
V: TRBV5-1
length: 13
CDR3: CASRDRGRGEQYF

J: TRBJ2-7
V: TRBV28
length: 14
CDR3: CASSPRAGSYEQYF

J: TRBJ2-7
V: TRBV5-5
length: 14
CDR3: CASSLEGNSYEQYF

J: TRBJ2-5
V: TRBV5-1
length: 16
CDR3: CASSPGTSGAQETQYF

J: TRBJ1-6
V: TRBV19
length: 13
CDR3: CASSIVGDSPLHF

J: TRBJ1-1
V: TRBV19
length: 15
CDR3: CASSIAGGAYTEAFF

J: TRBJ1-6
V: TRBV3-1/TRBV3-2
length: 16
CDR3: CASSPNLQGPNSPLHF

J: TRBJ1-6
V: TRBV2
length: 13
CDR3: CASSETYGSTLHF

J: TRBJ2-7
V: TRBV28
length: 14
CDR3: CASSSGQGTYEQYF

J: TRBJ1-3
V: TRBV11-2
length: 16
CDR3: CASSLVGQGAKNTIYF

J: TRBJ2-7
V: TRBV20-1
length: 15
CDR3: CSASLALSSLHEQYF

J: TRBJ1-1
V: TRBV7-9
length: 14
CDR3: CASSPRGGDTEAFF

J: TRBJ1-1
V: TRBV30
length: 14
CDR3: CAWYATAQDTEAFF

J: TRBJ1-4
V: TRBV5-1
length: 13
CDR3: CASSLGGNEKLFF

J: TRBJ2-3
V: TRBV18
length: 16
CDR3: CASSPHRGGGTDTQYF

J: TRBJ1-3
V: TRBV7-2
length: 16
CDR3: CASSLTGALSGNTIYF

J: TRBJ2-3
V: TRBV11-3
length: 13
CDR3: CASSLTQSSSQYF

J: TRBJ1-2
V: TRBV11-2
length: 13
CDR3: CASSSLGAGGYTF

J: TRBJ2-2
V: TRBV11-3
length: 16
CDR3: CASSLGARESPGELFF

J: TRBJ2-3
V: TRBV7-2
length: 12
CDR3: CASSRSSGTQYF

J: TRBJ2-7
V: TRBV20-1
length: 11
CDR3: CSARIKFEQYF

J: TRBJ1-6
V: TRBV28
length: 16
CDR3: CASKEDRELYNSPLHF

J: TRBJ1-4
V: TRBV4-3
length: 16
CDR3: CASSQEGGAWDEKLFF

J: TRBJ2-1
V: TRBV19
length: 14
CDR3: CASSPAGTNNEQFF

J: TRBJ2-3
V: TRBV7-2
length: 15
CDR3: CASSSGQGLTDTQYF

J: TRBJ1-2
V: TRBV27
length: 14
CDR3: CASSSRRRGYGYTF

J: TRBJ1-1
V: TRBV30
length: 13
CDR3: CAWRLQSNTEAFF

J: TRBJ2-1
V: TRBV14
length: 17
CDR3: CASSQAPGGPFYNEQFF

J: TRBJ2-7
V: TRBV4-1
length: 13
CDR3: CASSQDHSYEQYF

J: TRBJ2-3
V: TRBV23-1
length: 11
CDR3: CARPPTDTQYF